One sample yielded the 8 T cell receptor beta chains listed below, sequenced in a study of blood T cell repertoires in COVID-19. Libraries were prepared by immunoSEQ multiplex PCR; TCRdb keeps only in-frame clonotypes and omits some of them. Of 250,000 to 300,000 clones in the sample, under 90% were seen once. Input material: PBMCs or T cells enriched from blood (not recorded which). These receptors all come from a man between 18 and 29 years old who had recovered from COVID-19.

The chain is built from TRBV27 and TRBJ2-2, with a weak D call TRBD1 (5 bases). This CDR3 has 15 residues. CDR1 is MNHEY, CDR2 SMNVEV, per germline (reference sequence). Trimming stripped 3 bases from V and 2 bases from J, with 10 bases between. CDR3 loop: CASSFFQGNTGELFF. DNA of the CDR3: TGTGCCAGCAGTTTTTTCCAGGGCAACACCGGGGAGCTGTTTTTT.

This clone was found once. The CDR3, as DNA: TGTGCCAGCAGTTCGGACAGGGTCCATCAGCCCCAGCATTTT. It codes for CASSSDRVHQPQHF. The gene calls are TRBV2 and TRBJ1-5, with 8 bases matching TRBD1. Germline V lookup: CDR1 SNHLY, CDR2 FYNNEI. After removal of 5 bases from V and 5 bases from J, the junction contained 5 bases not matched to a gene. The CDR3 runs to 14 residues. Looking up the rest from reference TRBV2 and TRBJ1-5 gives the full variable domain: EPEVTQTPSHQVTQMGQEVILRCVPISNHLYFYWYRQILGQKVEFLVSFYNNEISEKSEIFDDQFSVERPDGSNFTLKIRSTKLEDSAMYFCASSSDRVHQPQHFGDGTRLSIL.

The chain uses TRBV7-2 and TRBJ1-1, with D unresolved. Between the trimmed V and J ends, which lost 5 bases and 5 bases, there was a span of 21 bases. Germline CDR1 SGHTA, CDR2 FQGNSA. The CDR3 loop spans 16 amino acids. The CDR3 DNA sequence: TGTGCCAGCAGCCAGAATCGACTGGCATCTGTTACTGAAGCTTTCTTT. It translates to CASSQNRLASVTEAFF. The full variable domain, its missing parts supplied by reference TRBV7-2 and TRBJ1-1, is GAGVSQSPSNKVTEKGKDVELRCDPISGHTALYWYRQSLGQGLEFLIYFQGNSAPDKSGLPSDRFSAERTGGSVSTLTIQRTQQEDSAVYLCASSQNRLASVTEAFFGQGTRLTVV.

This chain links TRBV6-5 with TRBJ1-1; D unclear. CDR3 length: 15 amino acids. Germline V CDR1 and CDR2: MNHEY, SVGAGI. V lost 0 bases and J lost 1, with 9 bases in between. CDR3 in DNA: TGTGCCAGCAGTTACTCAGGACTAACGAACACTGAAGCTTTCTTT. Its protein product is CASSYSGLTNTEAFF.

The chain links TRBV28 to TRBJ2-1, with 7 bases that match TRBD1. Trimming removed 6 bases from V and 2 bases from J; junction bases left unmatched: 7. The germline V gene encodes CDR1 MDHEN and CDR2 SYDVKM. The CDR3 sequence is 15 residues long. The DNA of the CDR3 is TGTGCCAGCAGAGTAGGGGGCTTCCCCTACAATGAGCAGTTCTTC. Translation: CASRVGGFPYNEQFF.

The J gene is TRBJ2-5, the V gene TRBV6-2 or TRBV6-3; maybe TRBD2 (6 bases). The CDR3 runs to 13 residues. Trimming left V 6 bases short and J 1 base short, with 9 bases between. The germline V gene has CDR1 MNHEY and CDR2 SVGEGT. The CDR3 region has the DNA TGTGCCAGCAGCAGACTAGTCCAAGAGACCCAGTACTTC. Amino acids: CASSRLVQETQYF.

CDR3 amino acids: CAISEFGGDSPLHF. CDR3 bases: TGTGCCATCAGTGAGTTTGGGGGGGATTCACCCCTCCACTTT. This chain joins TRBV10-3 and TRBJ1-6, with D possibly TRBD1 on 5 matching bases. This CDR3 spans 14 amino acids. Germline lookup yields CDR1 ENHRY and CDR2 SYGVKD. V lost 1 base, J lost 8 bases, and 9 bases lay in between.

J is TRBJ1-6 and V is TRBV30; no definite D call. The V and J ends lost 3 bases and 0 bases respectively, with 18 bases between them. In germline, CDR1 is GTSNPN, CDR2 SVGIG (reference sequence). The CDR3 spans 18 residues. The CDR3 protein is CAWSGGGRLSSYNSPLHF. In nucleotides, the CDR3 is TGTGCCTGGAGCGGAGGAGGGAGGCTGAGCTCCTATAATTCACCCCTCCACTTT.